The 22 T cell receptor beta chains below all came from one sample that was sequenced in a study of ipilimumab plus nivolumab after autologous stem cell transplantation. TCRdb keeps only in-frame clones here, not all; method: immunoSEQ multiplex PCR. The repertoire holds about 40,000 clones, 92% seen once, with approximately 0.92% in the top ten. The sample here was PBMCs, taken in a trial of ipilimumab plus nivolumab as post-transplant consolidation. The source of these receptors is a male donor with multiple myeloma.

Of note for this clone: This CDR3 is also generated by other DNA sequences in the sample. This chain uses TRBV20-1 with TRBJ2-7, with D perhaps TRBD2 (6 bases). Germline V gene lookup returns CDR1 DFQATT and CDR2 SNEGSKA (reference sequence). The CDR3 has 11 amino acids. V dropped 6 bases and J dropped 4 bases, with 10 bases sitting between them. DNA for the CDR3: TGCAGTGCCAGGGACTCGTACGAGCAGTACTTC. The encoded protein is CSARDSYEQYF.

This chain uses TRBV14 with TRBJ1-3; no clear D. V was clipped by 0 bases and J by 0 bases, with 9 bases between them. Germline V CDR1 and CDR2: SGHDN, FVKESK. This CDR3 comprises 16 residues. CDR3 DNA sequence: TGTGCCAGCAGCCAAGATACGACCTTCTCTGGAAACACCATATATTTT. It specifies CASSQDTTFSGNTIYF.

J is TRBJ2-7 and V is TRBV19; D is ambiguous. Trimming stripped 4 bases from V and 5 bases from J, with 6 bases between. Germline loops: CDR1 LNHDA, CDR2 SQIVND (reference sequence). The CDR3 has 11 residues. CDR3 sequence (DNA): TGTGCCAGTAGTAGTGCCGACGAGCAGTACTTC. This codes for CASSSADEQYF. Drawing the rest from reference TRBV19 and TRBJ2-7, the complete variable domain is DGGITQSPKYLFRKEGQNVTLSCEQNLNHDAMYWYRQDPGQGLRLIYYSQIVNDFQKGDIAEGYSVSREKKESFPLTVTSAQKNPTAFYLCASSSADEQYFGPGTRLTVT.

The chain joins TRBV28 to TRBJ2-3; TRBD2 agrees at 15 bases. Germline V gene sequence: CDR1 MDHEN, CDR2 SYDVKM. With 1 base clipped from V and 6 bases from J, the junction kept 11 bases outside the gene matches. This CDR3 is 19 amino acids long. As DNA, the CDR3 is TGTGCCAGCAGTTTATCCACCGGGACTAGCGGGAGGTTCGCGGATACGCAGTATTTT. Amino acid sequence: CASSLSTGTSGRFADTQYF.

The V call is TRBV7-2, the J call TRBJ2-3; tentatively, D is TRBD2 (5 bases). The V end lost 1 base, the J end lost 5 bases, and 10 bases lay between the germline ends. CDR1 is SGHTA and CDR2 is FQGNSA in the germline V gene. This CDR3 has 14 residues. CDR3 nucleotides: TGTGCCAGCAGCTTAGTTTCCGGAGGAGATACGCAGTATTTT. Its translation: CASSLVSGGDTQYF.

V and J are TRBV7-2 and TRBJ2-5; no clear D gene. Germline-derived CDR1 and CDR2 are SGHTA and FQGNSA. V lost 2 bases to trimming and J lost 2 bases, with 9 bases between them. The CDR3 is 14 amino acids. The CDR3 nucleotides are TGTGCCAGCAGCTTATCAGCTTCTCAAGAGACCCAGTACTTC. Protein: CASSLSASQETQYF.

This chain joins TRBV7-2 and TRBJ1-5; 12 bases align to TRBD1. CDR1 and CDR2 (germline): SGHTA, FQGNSA. V was pared by 1 base and J by 0 bases, with 4 bases of the junction left unmatched. This CDR3 has 18 amino acids. As DNA, the CDR3 is TGTGCCAGCAGCTTAGTGGGGACAGGGGGCTTTAGCAATCAGCCCCAGCATTTT. Protein sequence: CASSLVGTGGFSNQPQHF.

V and J are TRBV10-2 and TRBJ2-5, with a possible D match to TRBD2 (6 bases). Germline V gives CDR1 WSHSY, CDR2 SAAADI. Trimming left V 6 bases short and J 5 bases short, with 10 bases between. The CDR3 extends over 12 amino acids. The CDR3 nucleotides read TGCGCCAGCAGCCGACTAGGTGAGACCCAGTACTTC. Translated, it gives CASSRLGETQYF.

The table lists this clone with a count of one. This chain uses TRBV15 with TRBJ2-1, with D uncertain. The CDR3 is made up of 12 amino acids. Per germline, CDR1 LNHNV and CDR2 YYDKDF (reference sequence). The germline V and J ends were trimmed by 6 bases and 6 bases, with 9 bases remaining between them. The CDR3 DNA follows: TGTGCCACCAGTCTATTTAGCAATGAGCAGTTCTTC. Translation: CATSLFSNEQFF.

J is TRBJ2-3 and V is TRBV6-1, with 8 bases matching TRBD1. J gave up 1 base and V 2 bases, and 5 bases lay outside the gene matches. This CDR3 contains 16 residues. Looked up from germline, CDR1 is MNHNS and CDR2 is SASEGT. CDR3 nucleotide sequence: TGTGCCAGCAGTGAAAGCTCGGGACAGGGCACAGATACGCAGTATTTT. It specifies CASSESSGQGTDTQYF.

The chain employs TRBV4-3 and TRBJ2-5; possible D gene TRBD2, 5 bases. With the DNA end fitting TRBJ2-7 better, the J assignment may be wrong. CDR3 length equals 15 residues. In germline, CDR1 is LGHNA, CDR2 YSLEER. The CDR3 DNA is TGCGCCAGCAGCCATGGCCGTGGGGAGTATTACGAGCAGTACTTC. Translation gives CASSHGRGEYYEQYF.

The chain recombines TRBV4-3 with TRBJ2-1, with D uncertain. The V gene's germline CDR1 is LGHNA and CDR2 YSLEER. The CDR3 length is 15 residues. V was shortened by 3 bases and J by 5 bases, with 14 bases between the two germline ends. The CDR3 protein is CASSQDLFGNNEQFF. The CDR3 DNA reads as TGCGCCAGCAGCCAGGATCTATTTGGGAACAATGAGCAGTTCTTC.

The rearrangement links TRBV7-2 to TRBJ1-1, with D unresolved. Germline V gene data show CDR1 as SGHTA and CDR2 as FQGNSA. The V and J ends lost 0 bases and 0 bases respectively, with 2 bases between them. The CDR3 has 13 residues. This CDR3 reads CASSLAMNTEAFF. DNA for the CDR3: TGTGCCAGCAGCTTAGCCATGAACACTGAAGCTTTCTTT.

This chain uses TRBV19 with TRBJ2-7; 11 bases align to TRBD2. CDR3 length: 14 amino acids. The V and J ends lost 7 bases and 1 base, in that order; junction bases with no gene match: 3. Germline V gene lookup returns CDR1 LNHDA and CDR2 SQIVND (reference sequence). CDR3 nucleotide sequence: TGTGCCAGTAAAAGACTAGCGGGGTCCTACGAGCAGTACTTC. Protein: CASKRLAGSYEQYF.

The V call is TRBV5-4, the J call TRBJ2-1; either TRBD1 or TRBD2 may supply D (6 bases each). Trimming cost V 4 bases and J 4 bases, with 15 bases left between them. Germline V gene sequence: CDR1 SGHNT, CDR2 YYREEE (reference sequence). This CDR3 contains 15 residues. The CDR3 sequence is CASSEGRGPYNEQFF. The CDR3 DNA sequence: TGTGCCAGCAGCGAGGGACGGGGGCCTTACAATGAGCAGTTCTTC. The full variable domain, rest sourced from reference TRBV5-4 and TRBJ2-1, is ETGVTQSPTHLIKTRGQQVTLRCSSQSGHNTVSWYQQALGQGPQFIFQYYREEENGRGNFPPRFSGLQFPNYSSELNVNALELDDSALYLCASSEGRGPYNEQFFGPGTRLTVL.

This clone was recorded only once. The rearrangement joins TRBV7-6 to TRBJ2-1; TRBD1 might be the D (5 bases). Germline CDR1 and CDR2: SGHVS and FNYEAQ. Trimming removed 3 bases at V and 1 base at J, with 10 bases between. This CDR3 is 15 amino acids long. The CDR3 DNA reads as TGTGCCAGCAGCTTTACCCGACAGTCCTACAATGAGCAGTTCTTC. Its translation is CASSFTRQSYNEQFF.

This chain uses TRBV7-2 with TRBJ1-5, with D possibly TRBD1 on 5 matching bases. The CDR3 covers 13 residues. Germline lookup yields CDR1 SGHTA and CDR2 FQGNSA. V lost 3 bases and J lost 5, with 8 bases in between. The CDR3 region is CASSFRGDQPQHF. The CDR3 region has the DNA TGTGCCAGCAGCTTTAGAGGGGATCAGCCCCAGCATTTT.

The V gene is TRBV7-2, the J gene TRBJ1-3, with no clear D. CDR3 length: 14 amino acids. Germline CDR1 and CDR2: SGHTA and FQGNSA. Deletions cut 3 bases from V and 0 bases from J, with 6 bases between. The CDR3 loop reads CASSFEVSGNTIYF. For the CDR3, the DNA is TGTGCCAGCAGCTTTGAAGTCTCTGGAAACACCATATATTTT. The whole variable domain, remainder taken from reference TRBV7-2 and TRBJ1-3, is GAGVSQSPSNKVTEKGKDVELRCDPISGHTALYWYRQSLGQGLEFLIYFQGNSAPDKSGLPSDRFSAERTGGSVSTLTIQRTQQEDSAVYLCASSFEVSGNTIYFGEGSWLTVV.

The CDR3 protein is CASSRASGNTIYF. CDR3 sequence (DNA): TGTGCCAGCAGTAGGGCCTCTGGAAACACCATATATTTT. This chain joins TRBV11-3 and TRBJ1-3; no definite D call. There are 13 residues in the CDR3. The V end was cut by 6 bases, the J end by 0 bases, with 6 bases between. The germline V gene has CDR1 SGHNT and CDR2 YENEEA.

The V and J genes are TRBV5-1 and TRBJ1-1; D unresolved. V lost 0 bases and J lost 9, with 12 bases in between. Germline V gives CDR1 SGHRS, CDR2 YFSETQ. The CDR3 contains 13 residues. The CDR3 loop is CASSLVPPGQAFF. The CDR3 nucleotides are TGCGCCAGCAGCTTGGTACCGCCAGGTCAAGCTTTCTTT.

J is TRBJ1-1 and V is TRBV6-5; TRBD1 agrees at 10 bases. Germline CDR1 is MNHEY and CDR2 is SVGAGI. The CDR3 length is 12 residues. V gave up 5 bases and J gave up 11 bases; unmatched junction bases: 5. The CDR3 loop is CASSGQGGRAFF. The CDR3 DNA reads as TGTGCCAGCAGTGGACAGGGGGGGCGGGCTTTCTTT.

This chain links TRBV19 with TRBJ2-1, with unresolved D. This CDR3 is 14 amino acids long. With 6 bases removed from V and 8 bases from J, the gap between germline ends came to 17 bases. The germline V gene has CDR1 LNHDA and CDR2 SQIVND (reference sequence). The CDR3 DNA reads as TGTGCCAGTAGGGGTGGAACGGTCAAAGATGAGCAGTTCTTC. As protein: CASRGGTVKDEQFF.